Shown below are 8 T cell receptor beta chains from a single sample sequenced in a study of beta chain features in type 1 diabetes. Isolated RNA was reverse transcribed in full, so expressed TCRB transcripts were sequenced. Libraries were prepared by immunoSEQ multiplex PCR; TCRdb keeps only in-frame clonotypes and omits some of them. The data contain 200,000 to 250,000 clones, 9% to 10% of them singletons. Source material: naive CD4+ T cells from blood. The receptors derive from a woman under 30 in good health.

The rearrangement links TRBV7-8 to TRBJ2-1; 8 nucleotides agree with TRBD1. Germline CDR1 reads SGHVS; CDR2 reads FQNEAQ. Losses at the gene ends were 5 bases for V and 8 bases for J; bases not matched to a gene: 14. This CDR3 has 16 residues. The chain's CDR3 is CASSNRTGNLVDEQFF. CDR3 DNA sequence: TGTGCCAGCAGCAATCGGACAGGGAACCTAGTGGATGAGCAGTTCTTC.

This clone was seen a handful of times. V gene TRBV30 combines with J gene TRBJ1-3, with 7 bases fitting TRBD1. CDR1 and CDR2 (germline): GTSNPN, SVGIG (reference sequence). There are 14 residues in the CDR3. The trim removed 3 bases at V and 7 bases at J, leaving 9 bases unmatched. The CDR3 bases are TGTGCCTGGAGCCGGACAGGATCGGGGAACACCATATATTTT. It is translated as CAWSRTGSGNTIYF.

V gene TRBV6-5 combines with J gene TRBJ1-4; 7 bases map to TRBD1. The CDR3 extends over 14 amino acids. Germline CDR1 reads MNHEY; CDR2 reads SVGAGI. The junction had 8 bases not matched to a gene; V was cut back by 6 bases and J by 7 bases. The CDR3 DNA reads as TGTGCCAGCAGCGATCGACAGGGTCTTGAAAAACTGTTTTTT. The encoded protein is CASSDRQGLEKLFF.

This clone has at least ten counts. V and J are TRBV2 and TRBJ2-3; 7 positions agree with TRBD2. The length of the CDR3 is 15 residues. Trimming cost V 5 bases and J 5 bases; bases outside gene matches: 10. Germline CDR1 and CDR2: SNHLY and FYNNEI. CDR3 coding DNA: TGTGCCAGCAGTCTGGGAGGGGTATTTGGAGATACGCAGTATTTT. Its protein is CASSLGGVFGDTQYF.

The rearrangement joins TRBV5-1 to TRBJ1-1; D is perhaps TRBD1 (5 bases). Trimming left V 2 bases short and J 1 base short, with 12 bases between. CDR1 and CDR2 (germline): SGHRS, YFSETQ. CDR3 length: 15 amino acids. CDR3 nucleotides: TGCGCCAGCAGCTTCCTACAGGCTGGGAACACTGAAGCTTTCTTT. This gives the protein CASSFLQAGNTEAFF.

The J gene is TRBJ2-2, the V gene TRBV18; 8 bases are a match to TRBD2. This CDR3 is built from 14 residues. Looked up from germline, CDR1 is KGHSH and CDR2 is LQKENI. J lost 6 bases, V lost 2 bases, and 2 bases had no gene match. CDR3 amino acids: CASSPGLAAGELFF. CDR3 DNA sequence: TGTGCCAGCTCACCAGGACTAGCAGCCGGGGAGCTGTTTTTT.

This clone was counted a few times. This chain connects TRBV5-1 to TRBJ2-6, with D maybe TRBD1 (5 bases). The V and J ends lost 0 bases and 0 bases respectively, with 13 bases between them. Germline CDR1 reads SGHRS; CDR2 reads YFSETQ. This CDR3 is built from 18 residues. CDR3 DNA sequence: TGCGCCAGCAGCTTGGGGGGCAGGGTACTCTCTGGGGCCAACGTCCTGACTTTC. This codes for CASSLGGRVLSGANVLTF.

The chain carries TRBV5-4 and TRBJ1-2, with D possibly TRBD1 on 5 matching bases. This CDR3 has 13 amino acids. Between the trimmed V and J ends, which lost 4 bases and 5 bases, there was a span of 12 bases. Germline lookup yields CDR1 SGHNT and CDR2 YYREEE (reference sequence). The CDR3 loop is CASSLPGQYGYTF. The CDR3, as DNA: TGTGCCAGCAGCCTCCCAGGGCAATATGGCTACACCTTC.